This T cell receptor beta chain was found in a study of CD8 T cells in ankylosing spondylitis. TCRdb called the 5' RACE reads again in MiXCR, with one record for every CDR3 protein. The sample lists 250,000 or so distinct CDR3 sequences; about 10% were seen once. This clonotype was seen many times. The sample consisted of blood, either unsorted or a sorted T cell fraction (not recorded which). The TCR originated in a male donor with ankylosing spondylitis or in good health (not recorded which).

The CDR3 DNA reads TGCGCCAGCAGCGAGCAAGGCGGCACTGAAGCTTTCTTT. It translates to CASSEQGGTEAFF. The chain joins TRBV5-1 to TRBJ1-1; D gene unclear. Looked up from germline, CDR1 is SGHRS and CDR2 is YFSETQ. The CDR3 runs to 13 residues. Trimming removed 4 bases from V and 4 bases from J, with 11 bases in between.